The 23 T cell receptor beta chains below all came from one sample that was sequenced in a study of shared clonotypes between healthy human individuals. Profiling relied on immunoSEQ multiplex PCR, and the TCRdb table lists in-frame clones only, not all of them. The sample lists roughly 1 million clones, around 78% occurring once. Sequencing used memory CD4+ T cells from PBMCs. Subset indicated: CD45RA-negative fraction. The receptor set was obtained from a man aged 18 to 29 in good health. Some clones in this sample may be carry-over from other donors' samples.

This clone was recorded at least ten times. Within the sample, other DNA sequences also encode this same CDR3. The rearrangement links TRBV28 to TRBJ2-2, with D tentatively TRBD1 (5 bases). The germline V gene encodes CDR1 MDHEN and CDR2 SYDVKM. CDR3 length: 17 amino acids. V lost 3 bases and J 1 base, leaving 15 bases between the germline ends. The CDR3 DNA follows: TGTGCCAGCAGTTTTCCCTTTCGACAGCGGAACACCGGGGAGCTGTTTTTT. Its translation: CASSFPFRQRNTGELFF.

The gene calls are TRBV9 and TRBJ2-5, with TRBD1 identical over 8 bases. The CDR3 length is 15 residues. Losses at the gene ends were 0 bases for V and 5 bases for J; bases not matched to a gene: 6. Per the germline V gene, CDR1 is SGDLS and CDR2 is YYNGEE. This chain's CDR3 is CASSVEVQGAETQYF. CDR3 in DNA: TGTGCCAGCAGCGTAGAGGTGCAGGGGGCCGAGACCCAGTACTTC.

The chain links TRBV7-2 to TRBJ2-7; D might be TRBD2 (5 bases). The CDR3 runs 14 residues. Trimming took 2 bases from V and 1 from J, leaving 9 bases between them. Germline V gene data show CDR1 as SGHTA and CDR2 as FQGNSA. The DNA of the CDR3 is TGTGCCAGCAGCTTACACGGGGTATCCTACGAGCAGTACTTC. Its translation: CASSLHGVSYEQYF.

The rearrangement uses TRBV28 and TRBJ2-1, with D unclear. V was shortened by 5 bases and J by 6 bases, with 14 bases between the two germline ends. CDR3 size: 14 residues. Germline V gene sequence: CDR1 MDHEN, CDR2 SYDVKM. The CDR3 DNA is TGTGCCAGCAGTCCCTTCGGTTGGGGCAATGAGCAGTTCTTC. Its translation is CASSPFGWGNEQFF.

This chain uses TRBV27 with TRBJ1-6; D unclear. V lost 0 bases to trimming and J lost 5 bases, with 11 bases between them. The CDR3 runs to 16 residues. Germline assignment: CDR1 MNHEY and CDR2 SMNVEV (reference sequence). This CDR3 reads CASSLSVAVNNSPLHF. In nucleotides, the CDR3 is TGTGCCAGCAGTTTATCTGTGGCGGTCAATAATTCACCCCTCCACTTT.

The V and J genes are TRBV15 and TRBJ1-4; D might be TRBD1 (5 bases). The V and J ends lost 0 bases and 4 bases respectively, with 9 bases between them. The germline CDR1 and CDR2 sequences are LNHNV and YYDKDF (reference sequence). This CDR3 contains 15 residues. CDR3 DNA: TGTGCCACCAGCAGAGACCGACAGATTAATGAAAAACTGTTTTTT. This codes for CATSRDRQINEKLFF. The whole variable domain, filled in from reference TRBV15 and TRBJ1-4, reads DAMVIQNPRYQVTQFGKPVTLSCSQTLNHNVMYWYQQKSSQAPKLLFHYYDKDFNNEADTPDNFQSRRPNTSFCFLDIRSPGLGDTAMYLCATSRDRQINEKLFFGSGTQLSVL.

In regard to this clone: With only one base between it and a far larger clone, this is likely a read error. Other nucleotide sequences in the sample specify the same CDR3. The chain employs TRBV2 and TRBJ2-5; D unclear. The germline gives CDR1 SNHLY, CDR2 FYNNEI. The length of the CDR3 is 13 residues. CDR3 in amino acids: CASSPLGSETQYF. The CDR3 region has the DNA TGTGCCAGCAGCCCCCTAGGTTCGGAGACCCAATACTTC.

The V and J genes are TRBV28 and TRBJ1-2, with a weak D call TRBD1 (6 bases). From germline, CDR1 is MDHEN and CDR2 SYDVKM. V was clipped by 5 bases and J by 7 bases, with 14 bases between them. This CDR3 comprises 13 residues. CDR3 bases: TGTGCCAGCAGTAATCCGGGACAAGCTGGCTACACCTTC. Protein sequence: CASSNPGQAGYTF.

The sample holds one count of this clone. As DNA, the CDR3 is TGCGCCAGCAGCGGGGGAGGGCCCGGCAAAAACATTCAGTACTTC. Translating gives CASSGGGPGKNIQYF. The V gene is TRBV5-1, the J gene TRBJ2-4, with 7 bases fitting TRBD2. After removal of 4 bases from V and 3 bases from J, the junction contained 7 bases not matched to a gene. CDR1 and CDR2 (germline): SGHRS, YFSETQ. The CDR3 loop spans 15 amino acids.

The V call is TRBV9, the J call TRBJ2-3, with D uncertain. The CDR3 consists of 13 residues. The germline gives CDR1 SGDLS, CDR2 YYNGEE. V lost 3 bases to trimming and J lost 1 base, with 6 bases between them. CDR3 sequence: CASSGLGTDTQYF. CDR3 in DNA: TGTGCCAGCAGCGGACTGGGCACAGATACGCAGTATTTT.

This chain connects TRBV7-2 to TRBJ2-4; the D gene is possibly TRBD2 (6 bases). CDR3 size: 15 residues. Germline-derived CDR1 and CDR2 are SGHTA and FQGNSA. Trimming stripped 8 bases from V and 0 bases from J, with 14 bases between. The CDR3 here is CASRSGAEAKNIQYF. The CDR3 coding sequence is TGTGCCAGCCGCTCGGGAGCCGAAGCCAAAAACATTCAGTACTTC.

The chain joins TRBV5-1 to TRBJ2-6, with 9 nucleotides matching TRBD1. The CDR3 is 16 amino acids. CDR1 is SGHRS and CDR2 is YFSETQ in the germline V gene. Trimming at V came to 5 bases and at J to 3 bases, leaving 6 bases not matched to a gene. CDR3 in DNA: TGCGCCAGCAGTTCACAGGGGGCTGATGGGGCCAACGTCCTGACTTTC. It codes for CASSSQGADGANVLTF.

The chain's CDR3 is CASGGGSAKNIQYF. DNA of the CDR3: TGTGCCAGCGGCGGGGGCTCCGCCAAAAACATTCAGTACTTC. V and J are TRBV2 and TRBJ2-4; TRBD2 is a possible D gene (7 bases). V lost 8 bases and J lost 1, with 12 bases in between. This CDR3 comprises 14 residues. The V gene's germline CDR1 is SNHLY and CDR2 FYNNEI.

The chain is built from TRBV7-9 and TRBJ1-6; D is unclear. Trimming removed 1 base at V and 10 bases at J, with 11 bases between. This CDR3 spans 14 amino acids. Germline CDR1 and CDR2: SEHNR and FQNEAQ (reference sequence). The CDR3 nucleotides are TGTGCCAGCAGCTTAGAGGGCACAAAGTCACCCCTCCACTTT. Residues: CASSLEGTKSPLHF.

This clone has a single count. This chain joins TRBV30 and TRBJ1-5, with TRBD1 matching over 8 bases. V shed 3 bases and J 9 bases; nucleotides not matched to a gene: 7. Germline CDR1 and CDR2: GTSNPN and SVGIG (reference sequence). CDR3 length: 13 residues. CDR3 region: CAWSGQGSGPQHF. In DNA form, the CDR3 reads TGTGCCTGGAGCGGACAGGGTTCTGGGCCCCAGCATTTT.

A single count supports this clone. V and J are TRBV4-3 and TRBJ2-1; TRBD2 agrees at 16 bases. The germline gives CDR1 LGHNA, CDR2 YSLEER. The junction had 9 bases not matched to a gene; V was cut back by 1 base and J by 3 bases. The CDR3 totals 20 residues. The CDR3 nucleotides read TGCGCCAGCAGCCAAGGGGGCCCTGGGACTAGCGGGAGGGACTACAATGAGCAGTTCTTC. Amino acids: CASSQGGPGTSGRDYNEQFF.

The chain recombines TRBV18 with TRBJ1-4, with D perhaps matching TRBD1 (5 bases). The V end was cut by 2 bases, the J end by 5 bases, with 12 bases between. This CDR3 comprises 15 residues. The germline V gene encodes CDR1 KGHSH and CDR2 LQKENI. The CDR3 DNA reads TGTGCCAGCTCACCAAGCGTGACAGTGAATGAAAAACTGTTTTTT. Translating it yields CASSPSVTVNEKLFF.

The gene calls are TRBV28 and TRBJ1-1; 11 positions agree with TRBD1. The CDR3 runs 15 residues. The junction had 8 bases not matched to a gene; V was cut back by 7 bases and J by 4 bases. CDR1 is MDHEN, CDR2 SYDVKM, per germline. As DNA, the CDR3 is TGTGCCAGCACCCACCCCGGGACAGGGGGCACTGAAGCTTTCTTT. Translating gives CASTHPGTGGTEAFF. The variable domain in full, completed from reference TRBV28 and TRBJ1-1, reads DVKVTQSSRYLVKRTGEKVFLECVQDMDHENMFWYRQDPGLGLRLIYFSYDVKMKEKGDIPEGYSVSREKKERFSLILESASTNQTSMYLCASTHPGTGGTEAFFGQGTRLTVV.

The CDR3 loop reads CASSPPGQGLKKLFF. CDR3 sequence (DNA): TGCGCCAGCAGCCCACCGGGACAGGGCCTGAAAAAACTGTTTTTT. The gene calls are TRBV5-1 and TRBJ1-4, with 9 bases identical to TRBD1. The germline CDR1 and CDR2 sequences are SGHRS and YFSETQ. V shed 4 bases, J shed 9 bases, and the junction held 10 bases outside the gene matches. This CDR3 comprises 15 residues.

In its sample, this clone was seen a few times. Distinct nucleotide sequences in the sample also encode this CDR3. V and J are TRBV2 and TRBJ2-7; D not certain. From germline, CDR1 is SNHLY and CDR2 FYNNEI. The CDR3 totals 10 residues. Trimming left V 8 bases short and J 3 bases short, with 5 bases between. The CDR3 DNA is TGTGCCAGCGGAGACTACGAGCAGTACTTC. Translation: CASGDYEQYF. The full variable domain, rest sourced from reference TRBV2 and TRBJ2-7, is EPEVTQTPSHQVTQMGQEVILRCVPISNHLYFYWYRQILGQKVEFLVSFYNNEISEKSEIFDDQFSVERPDGSNFTLKIRSTKLEDSAMYFCASGDYEQYFGPGTRLTVT.

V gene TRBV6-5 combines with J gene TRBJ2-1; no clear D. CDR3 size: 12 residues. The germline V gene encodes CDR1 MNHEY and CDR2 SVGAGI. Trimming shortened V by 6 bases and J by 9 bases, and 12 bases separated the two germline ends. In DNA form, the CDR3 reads TGTGCCAGCAGGACTGGCACCGGTGAGCAGTTCTTC. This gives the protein CASRTGTGEQFF.

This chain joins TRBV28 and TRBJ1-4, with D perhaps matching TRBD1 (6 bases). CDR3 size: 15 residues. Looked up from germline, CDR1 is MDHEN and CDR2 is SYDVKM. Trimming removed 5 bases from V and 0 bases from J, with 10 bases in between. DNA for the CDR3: TGTGCCAGCAGTCCCGGGGGGCCAACTAATGAAAAACTGTTTTTT. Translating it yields CASSPGGPTNEKLFF.

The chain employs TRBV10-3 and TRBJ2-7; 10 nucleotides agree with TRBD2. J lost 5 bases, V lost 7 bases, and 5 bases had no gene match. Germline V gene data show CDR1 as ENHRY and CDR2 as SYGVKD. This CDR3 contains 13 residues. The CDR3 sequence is CAIMLAGANEQYF. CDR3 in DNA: TGTGCCATCATGCTAGCGGGAGCTAACGAGCAGTACTTC.